The 12 T cell receptor beta chains listed next were all sequenced from one sample in a study of blood T cell repertoires in COVID-19. Measured with immunoSEQ multiplex PCR; TCRdb has only the in-frame clones, and not every one. The data hold 360,000 or so clones, with roughly 91% observed a single time. Input material: PBMCs or T cells enriched from blood (not recorded which). Receptor source: a woman aged 25-40 years who had recovered from COVID-19.

The chain links TRBV7-2 to TRBJ2-5; 8 nucleotides line up with TRBD2. Unmatched junction bases numbered 9, after V lost 5 bases and J lost 1 base. The length of the CDR3 is 16 residues. The V gene's germline CDR1 is SGHTA and CDR2 FQGNSA. DNA of the CDR3: TGTGCCAGCAGCCGCCTTAGCGCGGGGGGCCAAGAGACCCAGTACTTC. As protein: CASSRLSAGGQETQYF.

There are a few counts of this clone. This chain joins TRBV30 and TRBJ2-1, with 12 bases that match TRBD1. Germline V lookup: CDR1 GTSNPN, CDR2 SVGIG (reference sequence). The CDR3 runs to 14 residues. The trim removed 3 bases at V and 6 bases at J, leaving 3 bases unmatched. The DNA for the CDR3 is TGTGCCTGGAGGCCGGGACAGGGGGCCAATGAGCAGTTCTTC. This encodes CAWRPGQGANEQFF.

The J gene is TRBJ1-5, the V gene TRBV19; 9 bases align to TRBD1. The length of the CDR3 is 15 residues. The ends lost 4 bases at V and 4 bases at J; junction bases unmatched: 5. Germline-derived CDR1 and CDR2 are LNHDA and SQIVND (reference sequence). CDR3 nucleotides: TGTGCCAGTAGTACCGGGACAGGGTCGAATCAGCCCCAGCATTTT. Translation gives CASSTGTGSNQPQHF.

The V gene is TRBV9, the J gene TRBJ2-1; 7 bases agree with TRBD1. This CDR3 has 14 amino acids. The V segment lost 0 bases and the J segment 5 bases; nucleotides outside the gene matches: 2. Germline lookup yields CDR1 SGDLS and CDR2 YYNGEE. In DNA, the CDR3 is TGTGCCAGCAGCGTAGGGGACAGCCACAATGAGCAGTTCTTC. Translated, it gives CASSVGDSHNEQFF.

The chain couples TRBV4-2 to TRBJ2-6; 7 bases align to TRBD1. CDR3 length equals 15 residues. The V gene end was trimmed by 3 bases and the J gene end by 4 bases; junction bases not matched to a gene: 3. The V gene's germline CDR1 is LGHNA and CDR2 YNFKEQ. CDR3 sequence (DNA): TGTGCCAGCAGCCAGACAGGGATCGGGGCCAACGTCCTGACTTTC. Amino acid sequence: CASSQTGIGANVLTF.

This clone was seen a handful of times. The chain carries TRBV11-2 and TRBJ2-1; D is unclear. The CDR3 has 14 residues. The germline gives CDR1 SGHAT, CDR2 FQNNGV. V gave up 7 bases and J gave up 6 bases, with 16 bases separating them. CDR3 region: CASNPSGGLNEQFF. The CDR3 DNA reads as TGTGCCAGCAACCCATCTGGCGGTCTCAATGAGCAGTTCTTC.

This chain links TRBV7-9 with TRBJ1-3, with a weak D call TRBD1 (6 bases). V was shortened by 6 bases and J by 0 bases, with 18 bases between the two germline ends. Germline CDR1 SEHNR, CDR2 FQNEAQ (reference sequence). The CDR3 is made up of 17 amino acids. The CDR3 nucleotides read TGTGCCAGCAGACCTAAGGACAGATACAGCTCTGGAAACACCATATATTTT. Its protein is CASRPKDRYSSGNTIYF.

The chain links TRBV12-3 or TRBV12-4 to TRBJ1-1; D call uncertain. The V gene lost 6 bases and the J gene lost 4 bases, with 9 bases spanning the gap. This CDR3 is built from 12 residues. The CDR3 sequence: CASRLGFTEAFF. For the CDR3, the DNA is TGTGCCAGCAGACTAGGGTTCACTGAAGCTTTCTTT.

The gene calls are TRBV6-6 and TRBJ1-1, with D tentatively TRBD1 (5 bases). Germline CDR1 and CDR2: MNHNY and SVGAGI (reference sequence). The CDR3 loop spans 16 amino acids. The ends were cut back, 7 bases at V and 1 base at J, with 19 bases in the middle. CDR3 region: CASIKEPDRGNTEAFF. The CDR3 coding sequence is TGTGCCAGCATTAAAGAACCTGACAGAGGGAACACTGAAGCTTTCTTT.

This clone was detected many times. The rearrangement joins TRBV4-1 to TRBJ1-5; D is possibly TRBD1 (6 bases). The CDR3 totals 14 residues. V lost 3 bases to trimming and J lost 5 bases, with 11 bases between them. Germline CDR1 reads MGHRA; CDR2 reads YSYEKL. The CDR3 loop is CASSHSQGYQPQHF. In nucleotides, the CDR3 is TGCGCCAGCAGCCATTCACAGGGATATCAGCCCCAGCATTTT.

The rearrangement uses TRBV4-3 and TRBJ2-1, with a weak D call TRBD2 (6 bases). Germline CDR1 and CDR2: LGHNA and YSLEER. The V gene lost 0 bases and the J gene lost 3 bases, with 15 bases spanning the gap. CDR3 length: 17 amino acids. The CDR3 spells CASSQDSGRGYYNEQFF. CDR3 nucleotide sequence: TGCGCCAGCAGCCAAGATAGTGGGCGGGGATACTACAATGAGCAGTTCTTC.

V is TRBV19 and J is TRBJ1-1; D not certain. The V gene's germline CDR1 is LNHDA and CDR2 SQIVND (reference sequence). CDR3 length: 16 amino acids. Trimming took 2 bases from V and 4 from J, leaving 17 bases between them. The CDR3 nucleotides read TGTGCCAGTAGTATACGCCACGACCCGGCGGGCACTGAAGCTTTCTTT. It translates to CASSIRHDPAGTEAFF.